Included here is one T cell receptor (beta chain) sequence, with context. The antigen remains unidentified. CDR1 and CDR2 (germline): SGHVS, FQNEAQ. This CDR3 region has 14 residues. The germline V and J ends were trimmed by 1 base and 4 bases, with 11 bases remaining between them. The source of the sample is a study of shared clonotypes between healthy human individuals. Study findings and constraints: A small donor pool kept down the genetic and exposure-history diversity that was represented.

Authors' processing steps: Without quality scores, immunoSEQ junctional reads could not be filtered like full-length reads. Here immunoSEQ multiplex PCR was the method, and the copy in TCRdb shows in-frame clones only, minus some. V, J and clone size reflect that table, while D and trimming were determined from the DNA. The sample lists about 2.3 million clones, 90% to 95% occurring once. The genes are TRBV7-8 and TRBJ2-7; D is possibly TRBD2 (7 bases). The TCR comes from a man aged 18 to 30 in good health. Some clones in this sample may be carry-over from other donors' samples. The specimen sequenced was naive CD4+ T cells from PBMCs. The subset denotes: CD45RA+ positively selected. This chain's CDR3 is CASSLDREGYEQYF. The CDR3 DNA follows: TGTGCCAGCAGCTTAGACAGGGAGGGTTACGAGCAGTACTTC.